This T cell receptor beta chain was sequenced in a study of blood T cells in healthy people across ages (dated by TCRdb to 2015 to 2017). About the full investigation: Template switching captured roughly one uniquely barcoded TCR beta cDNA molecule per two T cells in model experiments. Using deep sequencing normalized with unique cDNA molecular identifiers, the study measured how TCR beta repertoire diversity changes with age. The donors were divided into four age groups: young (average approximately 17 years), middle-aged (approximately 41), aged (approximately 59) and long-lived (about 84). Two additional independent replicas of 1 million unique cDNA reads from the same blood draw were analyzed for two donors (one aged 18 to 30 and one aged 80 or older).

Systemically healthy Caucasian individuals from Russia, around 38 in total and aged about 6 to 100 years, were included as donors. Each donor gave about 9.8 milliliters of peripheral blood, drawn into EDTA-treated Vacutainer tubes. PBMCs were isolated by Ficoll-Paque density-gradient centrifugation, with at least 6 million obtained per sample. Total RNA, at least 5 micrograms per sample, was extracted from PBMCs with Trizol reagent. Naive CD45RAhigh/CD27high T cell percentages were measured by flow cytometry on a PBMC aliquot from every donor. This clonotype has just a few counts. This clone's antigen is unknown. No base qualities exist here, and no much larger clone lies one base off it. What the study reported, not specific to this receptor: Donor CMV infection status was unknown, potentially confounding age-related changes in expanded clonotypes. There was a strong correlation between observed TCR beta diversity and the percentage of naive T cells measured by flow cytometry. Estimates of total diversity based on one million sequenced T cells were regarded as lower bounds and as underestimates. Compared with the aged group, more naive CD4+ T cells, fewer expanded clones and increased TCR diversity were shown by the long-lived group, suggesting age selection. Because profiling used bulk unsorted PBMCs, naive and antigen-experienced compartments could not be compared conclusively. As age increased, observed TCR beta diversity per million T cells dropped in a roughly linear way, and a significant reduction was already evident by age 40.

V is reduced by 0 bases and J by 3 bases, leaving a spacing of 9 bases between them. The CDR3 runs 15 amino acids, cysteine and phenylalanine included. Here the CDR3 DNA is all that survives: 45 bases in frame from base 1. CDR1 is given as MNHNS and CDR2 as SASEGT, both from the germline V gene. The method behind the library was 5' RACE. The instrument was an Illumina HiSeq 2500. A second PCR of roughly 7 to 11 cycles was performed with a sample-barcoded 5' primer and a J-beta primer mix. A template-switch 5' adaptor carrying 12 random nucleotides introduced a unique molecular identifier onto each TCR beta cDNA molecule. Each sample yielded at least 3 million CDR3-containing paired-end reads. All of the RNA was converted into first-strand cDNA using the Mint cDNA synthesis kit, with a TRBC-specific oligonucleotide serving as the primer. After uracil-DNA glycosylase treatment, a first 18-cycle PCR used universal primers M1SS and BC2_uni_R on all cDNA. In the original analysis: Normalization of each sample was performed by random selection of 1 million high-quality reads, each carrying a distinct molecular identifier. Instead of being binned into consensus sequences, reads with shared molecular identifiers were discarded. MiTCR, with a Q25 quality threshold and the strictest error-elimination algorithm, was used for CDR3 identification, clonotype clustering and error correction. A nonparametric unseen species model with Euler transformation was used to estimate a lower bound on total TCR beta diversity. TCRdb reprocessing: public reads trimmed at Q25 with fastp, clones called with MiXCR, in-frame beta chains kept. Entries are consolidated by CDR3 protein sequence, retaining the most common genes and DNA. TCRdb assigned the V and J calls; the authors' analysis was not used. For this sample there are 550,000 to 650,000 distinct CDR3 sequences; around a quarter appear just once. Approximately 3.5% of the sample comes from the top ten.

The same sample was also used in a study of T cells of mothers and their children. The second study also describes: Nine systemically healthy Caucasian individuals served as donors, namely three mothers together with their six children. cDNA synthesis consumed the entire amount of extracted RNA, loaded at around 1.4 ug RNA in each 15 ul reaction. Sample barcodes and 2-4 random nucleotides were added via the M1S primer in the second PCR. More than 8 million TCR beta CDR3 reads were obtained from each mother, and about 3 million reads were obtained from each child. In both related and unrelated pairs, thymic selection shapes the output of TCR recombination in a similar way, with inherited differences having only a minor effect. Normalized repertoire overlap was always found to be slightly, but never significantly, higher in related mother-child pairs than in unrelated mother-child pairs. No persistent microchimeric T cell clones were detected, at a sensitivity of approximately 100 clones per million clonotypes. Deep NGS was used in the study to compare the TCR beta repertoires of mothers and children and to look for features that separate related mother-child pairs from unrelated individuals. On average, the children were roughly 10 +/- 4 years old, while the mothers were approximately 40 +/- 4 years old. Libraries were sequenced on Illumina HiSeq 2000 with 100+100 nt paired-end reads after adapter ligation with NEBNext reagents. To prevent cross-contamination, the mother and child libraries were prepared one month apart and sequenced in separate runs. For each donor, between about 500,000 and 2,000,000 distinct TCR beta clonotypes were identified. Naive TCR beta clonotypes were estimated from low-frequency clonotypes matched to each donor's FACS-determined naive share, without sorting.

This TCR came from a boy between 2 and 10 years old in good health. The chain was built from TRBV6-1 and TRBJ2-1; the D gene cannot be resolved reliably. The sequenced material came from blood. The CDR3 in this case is CASSEAPVSYNEQFF. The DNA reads TGTGCCAGCAGTGAAGCTCCGGTTAGCTACAATGAGCAGTTCTTC.